A single T cell receptor (beta chain) is shown here with its context. This sample stems from a study of blood T cell repertoires in COVID-19. Turning to the study itself: PBMCs, B-cell-depleted T cells, or T cells were the source of the cDNA or gDNA that made up the material.

Trimming removed 4 bases at V and 0 bases at J, with 12 bases between. The CDR3 loop spans 16 amino acids. The germline CDR1 and CDR2 sequences are LGHDT and YNNKEL (reference sequence). TCRdb keeps only in-frame clones here, not all; method: immunoSEQ multiplex PCR. This table holds about 330,000 clones, 70% to 90% found once. Assignment of participants to cohorts was predicated upon participant-reported clinical history. This receptor was taken from a woman in her twenties or thirties who had recovered from COVID-19. The V gene is TRBV3-1 (or the pseudogene TRBV3-2), the J gene TRBJ1-4; D possibly corresponds to TRBD1 (5 bases). Input material: PBMCs or T cells enriched from blood (not recorded which). CDR3: CASSPQGTATNEKLFF. In DNA, the CDR3 is TGTGCCAGCAGCCCTCAGGGCACAGCAACTAATGAAAAACTGTTTTTT.